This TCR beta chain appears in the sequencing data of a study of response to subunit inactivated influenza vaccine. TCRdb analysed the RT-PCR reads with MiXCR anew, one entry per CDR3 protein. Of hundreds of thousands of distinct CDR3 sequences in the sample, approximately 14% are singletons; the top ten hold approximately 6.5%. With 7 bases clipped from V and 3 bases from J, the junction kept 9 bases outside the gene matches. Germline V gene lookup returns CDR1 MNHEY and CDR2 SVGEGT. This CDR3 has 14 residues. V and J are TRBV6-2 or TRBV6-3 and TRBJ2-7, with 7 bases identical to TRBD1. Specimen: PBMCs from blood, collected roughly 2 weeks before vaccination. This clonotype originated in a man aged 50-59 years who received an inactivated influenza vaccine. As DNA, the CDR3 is TGTGCCAGCACCCCTAGCTACAGGGGCTACGAGCAGTACTTC. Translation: CASTPSYRGYEQYF.